The 14 T cell receptor beta chains below come from one sample, sequenced in a study of cytomegalovirus exposure and HLA in healthy donors. The PCR made use of 60 Vbeta and 13 Jbeta primers. Assay: immunoSEQ multiplex PCR; the TCRdb copy retains only in-frame clones and omits some. Here the sample spans roughly 140,000 clones, approximately 80% being singletons. Sequenced: PBMCs. Every receptor here comes from a male donor in good health and CMV-seronegative.

This rearrangement joins TRBV6-1 to TRBJ1-1; D is unresolved. The CDR3 is 12 amino acids. Trimming pared 7 bases from V and 4 bases from J, leaving 10 bases between. Germline CDR1 MNHNS, CDR2 SASEGT. This CDR3 reads CASTTAVTEAFF. The DNA for the CDR3 is TGTGCCAGCACCACTGCGGTCACTGAAGCTTTCTTT.

This chain uses TRBV28 with TRBJ1-2; 7 bases map to TRBD1. CDR1 and CDR2 (germline): MDHEN, SYDVKM. The CDR3 has 13 amino acids. With 8 bases clipped from V and 8 bases from J, the junction kept 11 bases outside the gene matches. CDR3 bases: TGTGCCAGCGGGGTTGAACAGGGGTACGGCTACACCTTC. Residues: CASGVEQGYGYTF.

The chain combines TRBV7-2 with TRBJ2-5; 7 bases fit TRBD2. This CDR3 is built from 13 residues. The germline V gene encodes CDR1 SGHTA and CDR2 FQGNSA. V shed 5 bases, J shed 2 bases, and the junction held 2 bases outside the gene matches. The CDR3: CASSRGVQETQYF. The CDR3 DNA reads TGTGCCAGCAGCCGGGGGGTTCAAGAGACCCAGTACTTC.

The V call is TRBV4-3, the J call TRBJ2-2, with 11 bases lining up with TRBD1. J gave up 10 bases and V 0 bases, and 13 bases lay outside the gene matches. The CDR3 is 18 residues long. Germline V lookup: CDR1 LGHNA, CDR2 YSLEER. CDR3 DNA sequence: TGCGCCAGCAGCCAAGAACGATCTGCCGGGACAGGGGGTGTGGAGCTGTTTTTT. Amino acid sequence: CASSQERSAGTGGVELFF.

The gene calls are TRBV6-5 and TRBJ2-7; unclear D gene. Trimming took 2 bases from V and 3 from J, leaving 8 bases between them. The CDR3 consists of 13 residues. Per the germline V gene, CDR1 is MNHEY and CDR2 is SVGAGI. The DNA of the CDR3 is TGTGCCAGCAGTTACGAGGAAAACTACGAGCAGTACTTC. Translated, it gives CASSYEENYEQYF.

Details on this clone: A junction end diverges from the germline sequence, so it may reflect a read error. Within the sample, other DNA sequences also encode this same CDR3. The chain combines TRBV29-1 with TRBJ2-2, with a weak D call TRBD1 (6 bases). The CDR3 contains 13 residues. Germline lookup yields CDR1 SQVTM and CDR2 ANQGSEA. CDR3 in amino acids: CSVEAGDTGELFF. The CDR3 DNA follows: TGCAGCGTTGAAGCCGGGGACACCGGAGAGCTGTTTTTT.

This rearrangement joins TRBV6-5 to TRBJ1-2; 7 nucleotides align to TRBD1. V gave up 7 bases and J gave up 0 bases; unmatched junction bases: 8. The CDR3 loop spans 15 amino acids. CDR1 and CDR2 (germline): MNHEY, SVGAGI. CDR3 region: CASTPDRLTNYGYTF. The CDR3 nucleotides are TGTGCCAGCACTCCGGACAGGCTCACTAACTATGGCTACACCTTC.

The gene calls are TRBV18 and TRBJ1-3; D uncertain. V was cut by 4 bases and J by 0 bases, with 10 bases left in between. Per germline, CDR1 KGHSH and CDR2 LQKENI. The CDR3 consists of 15 residues. As DNA, the CDR3 is TGTGCCAGCTCACGACCATTCTACTCTGGAAACACCATATATTTT. This translates into CASSRPFYSGNTIYF.

On this clone itself: The junction differs from germline at one of its ends, possibly a read error. This chain uses TRBV28 with TRBJ1-1; D might be TRBD1 (5 bases). The CDR3 sequence is 18 residues long. Germline V CDR1 and CDR2: MDHEN, SYDVKM. CDR3: CAGSPMENRRYMNTEAFF. For the CDR3, the DNA is TGTGCCGGCAGTCCGATGGAAAACAGGCGATATATGAACACTGAAGCTTTCTTT.

The chain combines TRBV9 with TRBJ2-3; a weak D match, TRBD2 (6 bases). Trimming took 0 bases from V and 7 from J, leaving 15 bases between them. CDR1 SGDLS and CDR2 YYNGEE come from the germline V gene. The CDR3 runs to 15 residues. CDR3 region: CASSVDSGRVNTQYF. The CDR3 DNA sequence: TGTGCCAGCAGCGTAGATAGCGGAAGAGTCAATACGCAGTATTTT.

The chain has TRBV6-6 and TRBJ2-3; D uncertain. Trimming cost V 11 bases and J 2 bases, with 11 bases left between them. Germline V gene sequence: CDR1 MNHNY, CDR2 SVGAGI (reference sequence). The CDR3 length is 12 residues. This CDR3 reads CAAAWSTDTQYF. DNA for the CDR3: TGTGCCGCCGCGTGGTCCACAGATACGCAGTATTTT.

The rearrangement uses TRBV7-3 and TRBJ1-1; TRBD1 matches at 7 bases. The junction had 8 bases not matched to a gene; V was cut back by 5 bases and J by 8 bases. CDR3 length: 13 amino acids. CDR1 is SGHTA, CDR2 FQGTGA, per germline. Here the CDR3 DNA reads TGTGCCAGCAGCCCAAATCCGGGACAGGAAGCTTTCTTT. This translates into CASSPNPGQEAFF.

The rearrangement links TRBV15 to TRBJ2-7; D is perhaps TRBD1 (5 bases). Germline V lookup: CDR1 LNHNV, CDR2 YYDKDF (reference sequence). The germline V and J ends were trimmed by 1 base and 0 bases, with 10 bases remaining between them. The CDR3 extends over 15 amino acids. The CDR3 region is CATSRGRQGSYEQYF. The CDR3, as DNA: TGTGCCACCAGCAGAGGACGGCAGGGCTCCTACGAGCAGTACTTC.

The genes are TRBV6-6 and TRBJ2-2, with 10 bases identical to TRBD1. The CDR3 spans 15 residues. With V trimmed by 6 bases and J by 7 bases, 8 bases remained unmatched. Germline V CDR1 and CDR2: MNHNY, SVGAGI (reference sequence). CDR3 bases: TGTGCCAGCAGATCCGACAGGGGGCAAGGCGGGGAGCTGTTTTTT. Protein sequence: CASRSDRGQGGELFF.